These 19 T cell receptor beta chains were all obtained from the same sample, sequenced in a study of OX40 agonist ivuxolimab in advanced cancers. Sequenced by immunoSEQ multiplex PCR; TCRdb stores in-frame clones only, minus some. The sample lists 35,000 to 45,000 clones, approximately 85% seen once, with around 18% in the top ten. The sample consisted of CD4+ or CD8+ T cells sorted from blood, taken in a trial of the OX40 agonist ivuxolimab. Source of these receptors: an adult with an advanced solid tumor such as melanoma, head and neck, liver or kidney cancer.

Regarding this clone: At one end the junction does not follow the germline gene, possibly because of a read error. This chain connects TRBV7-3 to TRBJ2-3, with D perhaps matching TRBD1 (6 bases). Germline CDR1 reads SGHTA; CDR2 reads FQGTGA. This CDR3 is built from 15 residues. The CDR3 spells CASSHEDSGTDTQYF. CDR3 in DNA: TGCGCCAGCAGCCACGAGGACAGCGGCACAGATACGCAGTATTTT.

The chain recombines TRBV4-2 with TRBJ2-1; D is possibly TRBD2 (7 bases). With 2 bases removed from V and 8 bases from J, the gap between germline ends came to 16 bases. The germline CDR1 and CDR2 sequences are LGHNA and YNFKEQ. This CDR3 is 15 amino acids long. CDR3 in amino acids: CASSQRGGAFDEQFF. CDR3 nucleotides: TGTGCCAGCAGCCAAAGGGGGGGGGCCTTCGATGAGCAGTTCTTC.

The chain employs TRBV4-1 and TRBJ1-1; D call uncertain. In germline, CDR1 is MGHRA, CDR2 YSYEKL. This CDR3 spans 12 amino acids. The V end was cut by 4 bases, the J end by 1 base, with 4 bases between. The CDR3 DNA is TGCGCCAGCAGCCCTCAGAACACTGAAGCTTTCTTT. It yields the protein CASSPQNTEAFF.

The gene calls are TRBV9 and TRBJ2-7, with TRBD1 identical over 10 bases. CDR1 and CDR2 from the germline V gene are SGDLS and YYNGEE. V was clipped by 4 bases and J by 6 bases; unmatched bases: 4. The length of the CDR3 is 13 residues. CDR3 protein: CASSPGTGAEQYF. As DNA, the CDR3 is TGTGCCAGCAGCCCAGGGACAGGGGCCGAGCAGTACTTC.

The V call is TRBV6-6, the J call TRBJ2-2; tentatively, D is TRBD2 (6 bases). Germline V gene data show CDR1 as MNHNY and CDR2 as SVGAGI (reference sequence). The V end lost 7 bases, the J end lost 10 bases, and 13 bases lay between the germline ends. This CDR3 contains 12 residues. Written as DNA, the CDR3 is TGTGCCAGCACCAAGGGCGGGGAGGAGCTGTTTTTT. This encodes CASTKGGEELFF.

In DNA, the CDR3 is TGTGCCAGCAGTCAAACGACCCAGGGGACCGGGGAGCTGTTTTTT. Its translation: CASSQTTQGTGELFF. The chain couples TRBV7-6 to TRBJ2-2; D might be TRBD1 (6 bases). The V gene's germline CDR1 is SGHVS and CDR2 FNYEAQ. Trimming removed 6 bases from V and 5 bases from J, with 16 bases in between. This CDR3 spans 15 amino acids. Using reference TRBV7-6 and TRBJ2-2 for the parts outside the CDR3, the full variable domain is GAGVSQSPRYKVTKRGQDVALRCDPISGHVSLYWYRQALGQGPEFLTYFNYEAQQDKSGLPNDRFSAERPEGSISTLTIQRTEQRDSAMYRCASSQTTQGTGELFFGEGSRLTVL.

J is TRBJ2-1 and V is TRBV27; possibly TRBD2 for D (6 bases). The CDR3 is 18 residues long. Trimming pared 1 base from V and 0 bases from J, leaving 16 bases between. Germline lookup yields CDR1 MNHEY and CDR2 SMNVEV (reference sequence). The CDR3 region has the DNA TGTGCCAGCAGTTTATACTCGGGACTCTCGAGCTCCTACAATGAGCAGTTCTTC. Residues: CASSLYSGLSSSYNEQFF.

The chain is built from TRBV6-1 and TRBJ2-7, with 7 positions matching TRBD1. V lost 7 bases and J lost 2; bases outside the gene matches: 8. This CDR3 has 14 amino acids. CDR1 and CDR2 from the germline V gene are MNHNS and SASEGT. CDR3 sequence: CASTSQGVPYEQYF. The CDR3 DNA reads TGTGCCAGCACCTCTCAGGGGGTCCCCTACGAGCAGTACTTC.

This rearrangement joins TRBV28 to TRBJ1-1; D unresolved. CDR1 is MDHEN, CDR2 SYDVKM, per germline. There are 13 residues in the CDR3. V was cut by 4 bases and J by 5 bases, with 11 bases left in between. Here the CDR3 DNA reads TGTGCCAGCAGTTCCCCCAAGGGAACTGAAGCTTTCTTT. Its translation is CASSSPKGTEAFF.

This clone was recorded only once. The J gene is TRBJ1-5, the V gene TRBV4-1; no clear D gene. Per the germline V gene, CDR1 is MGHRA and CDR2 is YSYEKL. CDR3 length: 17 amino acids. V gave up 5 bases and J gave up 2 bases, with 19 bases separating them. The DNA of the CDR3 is TGCGCCAGCAGCACCTGGTCTAACCCCAGAGGCAATCAGCCCCAGCATTTT. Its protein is CASSTWSNPRGNQPQHF.

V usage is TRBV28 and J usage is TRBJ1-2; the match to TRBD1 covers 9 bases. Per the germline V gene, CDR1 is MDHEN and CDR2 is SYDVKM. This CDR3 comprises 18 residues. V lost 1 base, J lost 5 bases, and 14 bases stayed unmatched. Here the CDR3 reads CASSLSTSNRGLKYGYTF. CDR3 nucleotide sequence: TGTGCCAGCAGTTTATCCACCTCCAACAGGGGGCTAAAGTATGGCTACACCTTC.

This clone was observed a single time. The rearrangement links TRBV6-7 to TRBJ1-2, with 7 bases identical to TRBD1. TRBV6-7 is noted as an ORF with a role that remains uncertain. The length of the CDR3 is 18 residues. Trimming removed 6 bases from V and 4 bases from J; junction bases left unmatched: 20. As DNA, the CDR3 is TGTGCCAGCAGCAGCCATTATATCGGACAGGCGAAAGGCTATGGCTACACCTTC. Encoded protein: CASSSHYIGQAKGYGYTF.

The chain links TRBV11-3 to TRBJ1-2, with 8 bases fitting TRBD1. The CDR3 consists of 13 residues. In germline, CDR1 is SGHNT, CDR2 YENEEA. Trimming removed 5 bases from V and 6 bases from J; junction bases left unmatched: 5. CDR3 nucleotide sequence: TGTGCCAGCAGCGCCAGGGGGCTGAATGGCTACACCTTC. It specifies CASSARGLNGYTF. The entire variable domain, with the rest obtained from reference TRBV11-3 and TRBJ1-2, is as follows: EAGVVQSPRYKIIEKKQPVAFWCNPISGHNTLYWYLQNLGQGPELLIRYENEEAVDDSQLPKDRFSAERLKGVDSTLKIQPAELGDSAVYLCASSARGLNGYTFGSGTRLTVV.

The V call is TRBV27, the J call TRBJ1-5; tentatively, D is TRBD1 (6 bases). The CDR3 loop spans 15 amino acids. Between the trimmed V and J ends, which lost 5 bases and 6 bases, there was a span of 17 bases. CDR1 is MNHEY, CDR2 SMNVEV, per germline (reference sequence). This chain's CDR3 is CASSPNRGASQPQHF. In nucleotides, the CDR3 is TGTGCCAGCAGTCCTAATAGGGGGGCAAGTCAGCCCCAGCATTTT.

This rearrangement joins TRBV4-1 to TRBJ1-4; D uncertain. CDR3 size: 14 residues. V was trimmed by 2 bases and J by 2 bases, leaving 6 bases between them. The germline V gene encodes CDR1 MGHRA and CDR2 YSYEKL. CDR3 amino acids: CASSQQGTNEKLFF. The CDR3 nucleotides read TGCGCCAGCAGCCAACAAGGTACTAATGAAAAACTGTTTTTT.

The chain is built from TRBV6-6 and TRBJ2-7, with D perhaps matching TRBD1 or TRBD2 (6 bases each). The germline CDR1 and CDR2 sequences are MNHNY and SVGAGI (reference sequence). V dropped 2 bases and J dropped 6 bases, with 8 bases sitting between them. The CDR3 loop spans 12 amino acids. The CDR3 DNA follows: TGTGCCAGCAGTTACAAGGGGGGCGAGCAGTACGTC. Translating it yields CASSYKGGEQYV.

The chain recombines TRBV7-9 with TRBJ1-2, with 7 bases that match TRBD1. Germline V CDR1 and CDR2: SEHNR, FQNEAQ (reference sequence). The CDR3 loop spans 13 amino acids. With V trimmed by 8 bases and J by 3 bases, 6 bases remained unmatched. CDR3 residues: CASGDRVYYGYTF. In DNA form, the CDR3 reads TGTGCCAGCGGCGACAGGGTGTACTATGGCTACACCTTC.

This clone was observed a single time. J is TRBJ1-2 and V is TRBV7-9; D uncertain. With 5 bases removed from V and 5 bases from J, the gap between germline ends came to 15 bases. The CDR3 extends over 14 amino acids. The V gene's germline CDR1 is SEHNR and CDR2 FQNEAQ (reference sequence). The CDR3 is CASSPPFSSYGYTF. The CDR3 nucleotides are TGTGCCAGCAGCCCTCCGTTTTCCTCGTATGGCTACACCTTC. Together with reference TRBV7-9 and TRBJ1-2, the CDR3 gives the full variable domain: DTGVSQNPRHKITKRGQNVTFRCDPISEHNRLYWYRQTLGQGPEFLTYFQNEAQLEKSRLLSDRFSAERPKGSFSTLEIQRTEQGDSAMYLCASSPPFSSYGYTFGSGTRLTVV.

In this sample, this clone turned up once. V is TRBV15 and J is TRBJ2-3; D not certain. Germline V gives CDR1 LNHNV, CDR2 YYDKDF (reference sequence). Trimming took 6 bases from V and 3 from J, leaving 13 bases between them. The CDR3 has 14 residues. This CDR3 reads CATSSEDRTDTQYF. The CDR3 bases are TGTGCCACCAGTTCTGAGGATAGGACAGATACGCAGTATTTT.